These 13 T cell receptor beta chains were sequenced from one sample in a study of T cells after yellow fever vaccination (dated by TCRdb to about 2019). The receptor library was made with 5' RACE. Sequencing instrument: Illumina NovaSeq 6000. TCRdb reprocessing: public reads trimmed at Q25 with fastp, clones called with MiXCR, in-frame beta chains kept. Duplicate CDR3 protein sequences are folded into a single record with the most common DNA and genes. The sample data list 250,000 to 400,000 distinct CDR3 sequences, and roughly 4.3% of these were observed just once. 20% to 25% of the sample is taken by the ten largest. The treatment or condition label of this sample denotes: live attenuated yellow fever vaccine strain. The input for sequencing was PBMCs, taken 5 days after the yellow fever booster vaccination. The receptors stem from a man younger than 35 who received the YFV17D yellow fever vaccine.

This clonotype was observed a few times. The genes are TRBV4-2 and TRBJ2-7; 8 nucleotides align to TRBD2. This CDR3 has 17 residues. CDR1 LGHNA and CDR2 YNFKEQ come from the germline V gene. V lost 4 bases, J lost 2 bases, and 13 bases stayed unmatched. CDR3 coding DNA: TGTGCCAGCAGCCCATCAGGGGAGCGGGGGAGGGCCTACGAGCAGTACTTC. This sequence encodes CASSPSGERGRAYEQYF.

The chain joins TRBV2 to TRBJ1-2, with D possibly being TRBD1 (5 bases). This CDR3 is built from 14 residues. V was shortened by 6 bases and J by 3 bases, with 14 bases between the two germline ends. Germline V gene data show CDR1 as SNHLY and CDR2 as FYNNEI. DNA for the CDR3: TGTGCCAGCAGCGGAAAGGGGCATTACTATGGCTACACCTTC. It specifies CASSGKGHYYGYTF.

This clonotype was counted only a few times. The chain couples TRBV4-1 to TRBJ2-1; 11 bases are shared with TRBD2. J lost 8 bases, V lost 2 bases, and 8 bases had no gene match. CDR1 and CDR2 (germline): MGHRA, YSYEKL. This CDR3 has 16 amino acids. The CDR3 spells CASSQFTSGGGDEQFF. The CDR3 DNA is TGCGCCAGCAGCCAATTTACTAGCGGGGGCGGGGATGAGCAGTTCTTC.

This clonotype occurred many times. The J gene is TRBJ2-1, the V gene TRBV6-5; D gene ambiguous. This CDR3 comprises 11 residues. Between the trimmed V and J ends, which lost 7 bases and 4 bases, there was a span of 5 bases. The germline gives CDR1 MNHEY, CDR2 SVGAGI. CDR3 amino acids: CASKAYNEQFF. CDR3 nucleotide sequence: TGTGCCAGCAAGGCGTACAATGAGCAGTTCTTC.

V gene TRBV11-3 combines with J gene TRBJ2-1; 7 nucleotides match TRBD2. The germline V gene encodes CDR1 SGHNT and CDR2 YENEEA. Trimming took 5 bases from V and 2 from J; bases not matched to a gene: 3. The CDR3 is 14 amino acids. The CDR3 bases are TGTGCCAGCAGCGCCAGCGGGACCTACAATGAGCAGTTCTTC. Residues: CASSASGTYNEQFF.

This clonotype has a count of ten or more. This chain uses TRBV6-6 with TRBJ2-1; no firm D call. The germline V gene encodes CDR1 MNHNY and CDR2 SVGAGI (reference sequence). The CDR3 has 13 amino acids. The V and J ends lost 3 bases and 3 bases respectively, with 6 bases between them. CDR3 sequence: CASSYNVYNEQFF. In DNA, the CDR3 is TGTGCCAGCAGTTATAATGTCTACAATGAGCAGTTCTTC.

This clonotype has just a few counts. The V and J genes are TRBV5-1 and TRBJ1-6; a weak D match, TRBD1 (5 bases). The V and J ends lost 3 bases and 10 bases respectively, with 11 bases between them. The germline gives CDR1 SGHRS, CDR2 YFSETQ. The CDR3 has 13 amino acids. The CDR3 is CASSWDLGSPLHF. In DNA, the CDR3 is TGCGCCAGCAGCTGGGACCTTGGCTCACCCCTCCACTTT.

This sequence joins TRBV25-1 and TRBJ1-1; D unclear. V lost 3 bases, J lost 9 bases, and 14 bases lay in between. CDR3 size: 13 residues. CDR1 is MGHDK and CDR2 is SYGVNS in the germline V gene. The CDR3 here is CASSEDGSFKAFF. CDR3 nucleotide sequence: TGTGCCAGCAGTGAGGACGGCAGTTTTAAAGCTTTCTTT. The whole variable domain, remainder taken from reference TRBV25-1 and TRBJ1-1, is EADIYQTPRYLVIGTGKKITLECSQTMGHDKMYWYQQDPGMELHLIHYSYGVNSTEKGDLSSESTVSRIRTEHFPLTLESARPSHTSQYLCASSEDGSFKAFFGQGTRLTVV.

This clonotype was observed a handful of times. The rearrangement joins TRBV7-2 to TRBJ2-4, with TRBD1 as a possible D gene (5 bases). The germline V gene has CDR1 SGHTA and CDR2 FQGNSA. The CDR3 has 14 residues. The V end lost 5 bases, the J end lost 3 bases, and 11 bases lay between the germline ends. In DNA form, the CDR3 reads TGTGCCAGCAGCACCACAGGTTTCAAAAACATTCAGTACTTC. The encoded protein is CASSTTGFKNIQYF. Combining the CDR3 with reference TRBV7-2 and TRBJ2-4 gives the whole variable domain GAGVSQSPSNKVTEKGKDVELRCDPISGHTALYWYRQSLGQGLEFLIYFQGNSAPDKSGLPSDRFSAERTGGSVSTLTIQRTQQEDSAVYLCASSTTGFKNIQYFGAGTRLSVL.

This clonotype was seen only a few times. The gene calls are TRBV6-5 and TRBJ1-2; 8 bases are a match to TRBD1. The CDR3 length is 15 residues. CDR1 is MNHEY and CDR2 is SVGAGI in the germline V gene. V dropped 6 bases and J dropped 6; count of bases not matched to a gene: 12. The CDR3 reads CASRLTSGGRNGYTF. The CDR3 nucleotides are TGTGCCAGCAGATTAACTTCAGGGGGCCGGAATGGCTACACCTTC.

This clonotype was counted between two and nine times. In DNA form, the CDR3 reads TGTGCCAGCAGCTATTCCGGGCAGGTCCACGAAGAGCAGTACGTC. Its protein product is CASSYSGQVHEEQYV. The V gene is TRBV28, the J gene TRBJ2-7, with D uncertain. Germline CDR1 MDHEN, CDR2 SYDVKM. The CDR3 runs 15 residues. Trimming took off 6 bases at V and 7 bases at J, with 22 bases between the two ends.

This clonotype turned up a few times. This chain links TRBV28 with TRBJ1-5; D uncertain. Germline CDR1 and CDR2: MDHEN and SYDVKM. This CDR3 is built from 15 residues. V was trimmed by 6 bases and J by 1 base, leaving 13 bases between them. CDR3 coding DNA: TGTGCCAGCAGCCTATTGGCCAGAAGCAATCAGCCCCAGCATTTT. Its translation: CASSLLARSNQPQHF.

The chain couples TRBV20-1 to TRBJ2-2; 9 nucleotides line up with TRBD1. Looked up from germline, CDR1 is DFQATT and CDR2 is SNEGSKA (reference sequence). CDR3 length: 18 residues. CDR3 region: CTKYPSTSGQGLAGELFF. The DNA of the CDR3 is TGCACTAAGTACCCCTCAACGTCGGGACAGGGATTGGCCGGGGAGCTGTTTTTT.